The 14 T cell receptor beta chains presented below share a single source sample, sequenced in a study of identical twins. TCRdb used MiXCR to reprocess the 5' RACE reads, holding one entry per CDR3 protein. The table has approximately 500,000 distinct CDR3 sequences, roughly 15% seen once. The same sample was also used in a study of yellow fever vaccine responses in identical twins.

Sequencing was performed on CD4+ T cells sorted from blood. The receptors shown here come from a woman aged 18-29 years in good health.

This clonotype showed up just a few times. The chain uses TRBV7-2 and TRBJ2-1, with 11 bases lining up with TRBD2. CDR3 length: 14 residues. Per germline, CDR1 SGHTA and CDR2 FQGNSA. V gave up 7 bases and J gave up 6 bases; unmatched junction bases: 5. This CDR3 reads CASTLAGGRNEQFF. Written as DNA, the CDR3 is TGTGCCAGCACCCTAGCGGGGGGCCGCAATGAGCAGTTCTTC.

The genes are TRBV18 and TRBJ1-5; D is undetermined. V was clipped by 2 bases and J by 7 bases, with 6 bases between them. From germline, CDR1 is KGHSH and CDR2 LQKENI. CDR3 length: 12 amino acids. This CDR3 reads CASSPSQQPQHF. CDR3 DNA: TGTGCCAGCTCACCATCCCAGCAGCCCCAGCATTTT.

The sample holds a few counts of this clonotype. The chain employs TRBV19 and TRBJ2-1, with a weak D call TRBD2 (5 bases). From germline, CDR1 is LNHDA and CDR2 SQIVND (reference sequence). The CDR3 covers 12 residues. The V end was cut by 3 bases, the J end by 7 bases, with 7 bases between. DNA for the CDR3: TGTGCCAGTAGTATGCGACTAAATGAGCAGTTCTTC. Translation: CASSMRLNEQFF. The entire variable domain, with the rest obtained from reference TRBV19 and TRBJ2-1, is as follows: DGGITQSPKYLFRKEGQNVTLSCEQNLNHDAMYWYRQDPGQGLRLIYYSQIVNDFQKGDIAEGYSVSREKKESFPLTVTSAQKNPTAFYLCASSMRLNEQFFGPGTRLTVL.

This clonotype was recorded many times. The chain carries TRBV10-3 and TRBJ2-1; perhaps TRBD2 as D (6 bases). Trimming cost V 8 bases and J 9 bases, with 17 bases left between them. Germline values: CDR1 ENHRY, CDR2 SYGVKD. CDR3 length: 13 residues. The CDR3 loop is CAILPAGKIEQFF. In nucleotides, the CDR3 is TGTGCCATCCTCCCAGCGGGCAAAATTGAGCAGTTCTTC.

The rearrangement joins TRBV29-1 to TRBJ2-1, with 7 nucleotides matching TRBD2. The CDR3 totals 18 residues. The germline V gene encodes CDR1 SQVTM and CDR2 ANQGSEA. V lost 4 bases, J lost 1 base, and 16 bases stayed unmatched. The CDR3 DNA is TGCAGCGTTGGGGGAAGTTTTGAGGCGGGAGAGTCCTACAATGAGCAGTTCTTC. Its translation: CSVGGSFEAGESYNEQFF.

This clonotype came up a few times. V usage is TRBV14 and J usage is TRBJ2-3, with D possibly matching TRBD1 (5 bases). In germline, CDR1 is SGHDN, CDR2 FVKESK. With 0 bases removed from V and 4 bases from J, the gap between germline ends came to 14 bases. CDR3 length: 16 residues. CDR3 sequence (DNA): TGTGCCAGCAGCCAAGATCTTTATAGGGGTGCAGATACGCAGTATTTT. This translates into CASSQDLYRGADTQYF.

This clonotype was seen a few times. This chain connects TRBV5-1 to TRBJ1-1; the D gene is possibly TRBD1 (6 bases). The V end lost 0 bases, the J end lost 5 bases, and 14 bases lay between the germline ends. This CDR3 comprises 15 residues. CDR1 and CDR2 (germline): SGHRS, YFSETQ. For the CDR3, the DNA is TGCGCCAGCAGCTTGGAGGCAGGGGTTTTAACTGAAGCTTTCTTT. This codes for CASSLEAGVLTEAFF.

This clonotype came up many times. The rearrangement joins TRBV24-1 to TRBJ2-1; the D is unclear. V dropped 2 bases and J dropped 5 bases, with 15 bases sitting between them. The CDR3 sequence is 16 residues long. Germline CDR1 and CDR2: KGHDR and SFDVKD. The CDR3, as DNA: TGTGCCACCAGTGATTCTCTTAGCTCGGTGGACAATGAGCAGTTCTTC. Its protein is CATSDSLSSVDNEQFF.

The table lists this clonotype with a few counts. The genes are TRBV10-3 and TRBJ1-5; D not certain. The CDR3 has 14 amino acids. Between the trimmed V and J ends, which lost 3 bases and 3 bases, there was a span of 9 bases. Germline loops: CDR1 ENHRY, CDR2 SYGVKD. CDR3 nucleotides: TGTGCCATCAGTGATGGAGGATCCAATCAGCCCCAGCATTTT. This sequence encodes CAISDGGSNQPQHF.

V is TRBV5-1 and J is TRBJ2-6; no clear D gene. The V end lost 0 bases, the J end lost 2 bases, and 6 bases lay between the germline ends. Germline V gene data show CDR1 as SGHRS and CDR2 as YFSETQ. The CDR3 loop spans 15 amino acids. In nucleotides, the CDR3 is TGCGCCAGCAGCTTGGGGCTAGCTGGGGCCAACGTCCTGACTTTC. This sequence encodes CASSLGLAGANVLTF.

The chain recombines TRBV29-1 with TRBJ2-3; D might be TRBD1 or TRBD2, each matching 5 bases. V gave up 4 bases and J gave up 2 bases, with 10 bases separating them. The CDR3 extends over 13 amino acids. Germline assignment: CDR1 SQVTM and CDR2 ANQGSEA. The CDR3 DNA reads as TGCAGCGTTGTAGGGACCTTCACAGATACGCAGTATTTT. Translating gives CSVVGTFTDTQYF.

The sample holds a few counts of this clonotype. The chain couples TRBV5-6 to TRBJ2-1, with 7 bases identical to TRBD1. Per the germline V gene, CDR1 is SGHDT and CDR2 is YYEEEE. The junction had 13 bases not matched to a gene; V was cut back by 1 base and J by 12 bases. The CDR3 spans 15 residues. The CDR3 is CASSLTGARPMGQFF. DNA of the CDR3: TGTGCCAGCAGCTTGACAGGGGCCCGTCCAATGGGGCAGTTCTTC.

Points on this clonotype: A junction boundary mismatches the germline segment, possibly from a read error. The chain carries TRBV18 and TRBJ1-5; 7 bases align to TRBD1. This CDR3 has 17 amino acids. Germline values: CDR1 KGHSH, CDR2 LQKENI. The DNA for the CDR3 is TGTGCCAGCTCACTAACCGGGACAGATTATAGCAATCAGCCTCAGCATTTT. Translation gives CASSLTGTDYSNQPQHF. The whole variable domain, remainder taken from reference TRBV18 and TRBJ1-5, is NAGVMQNPRHLVRRRGQEARLRCSPMKGHSHVYWYRQLPEEGLKFMVYLQKENIIDESGMPKERFSAEFPKEGPSILRIQQVVRGDSAAYFCASSLTGTDYSNQPQHFGDGTRLSIL.

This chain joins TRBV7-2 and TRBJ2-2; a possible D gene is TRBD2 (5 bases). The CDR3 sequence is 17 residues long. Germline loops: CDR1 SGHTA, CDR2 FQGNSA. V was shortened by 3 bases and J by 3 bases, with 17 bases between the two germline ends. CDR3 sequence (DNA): TGTGCCAGCAGCTTCTCTGTCGTGGGAGATTACACCGGGGAGCTGTTTTTT. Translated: CASSFSVVGDYTGELFF.